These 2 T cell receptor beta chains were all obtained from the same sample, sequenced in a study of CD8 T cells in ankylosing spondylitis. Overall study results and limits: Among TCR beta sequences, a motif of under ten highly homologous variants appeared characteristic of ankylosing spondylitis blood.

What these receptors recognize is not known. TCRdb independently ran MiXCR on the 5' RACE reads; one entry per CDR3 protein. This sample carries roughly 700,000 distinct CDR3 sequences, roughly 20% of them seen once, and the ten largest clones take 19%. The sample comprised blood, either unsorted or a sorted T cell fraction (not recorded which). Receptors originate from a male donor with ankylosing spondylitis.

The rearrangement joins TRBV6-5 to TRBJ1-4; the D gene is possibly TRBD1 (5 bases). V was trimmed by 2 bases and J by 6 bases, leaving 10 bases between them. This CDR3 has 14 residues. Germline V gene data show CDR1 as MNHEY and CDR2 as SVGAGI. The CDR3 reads CASSYRDVDEKLFF. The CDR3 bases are TGTGCCAGCAGTTACCGGGACGTAGATGAAAAACTGTTTTTT.

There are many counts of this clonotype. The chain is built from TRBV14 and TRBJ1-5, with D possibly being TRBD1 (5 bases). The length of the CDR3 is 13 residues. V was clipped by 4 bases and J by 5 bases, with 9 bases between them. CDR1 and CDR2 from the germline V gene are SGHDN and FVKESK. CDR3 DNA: TGTGCCAGCAGCCTCTCGACAGATCAGCCCCAGCATTTT. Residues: CASSLSTDQPQHF.